A single sample gave rise to the 19 T cell receptor beta chains below, sequenced in a study of tumor and adjacent non-tumor tissue in lung cancer. A modified ARM-PCR protocol with three rounds of nested PCR amplified TCRbeta. Using its own MiXCR run on the multiplex PCR reads, TCRdb lists one record per CDR3 protein. The data hold roughly 220,000 distinct CDR3 sequences, with 70% to 75% observed a single time. The template was RNA from unsorted bulk tissue. Sequenced sample: lung tumor tissue. Receptors were obtained from a man aged 60 to 75 with non-small cell lung cancer.

On this clonotype: This clone may be a read error of a much larger clone one base away. The missing conserved phenylalanine or tryptophan at the end of this CDR3 makes a read error likely. The genes are TRBV20-1 and TRBJ1-2; perhaps TRBD1 as D (6 bases). Germline CDR1 is DFQATT and CDR2 is SNEGSKA (reference sequence). The CDR3 runs to 12 residues. The ends were cut back, 0 bases at V and 5 bases at J, with 7 bases in the middle. CDR3 nucleotide sequence: TGCAGTGCTAGAGATGGACAGTATGGCTACACCTCC. This translates into CSARDGQYGYTS.

J is TRBJ2-3 and V is TRBV6-1, with 8 positions matching TRBD2. This CDR3 comprises 15 residues. The germline CDR1 and CDR2 sequences are MNHNS and SASEGT. V was clipped by 9 bases and J by 5 bases; unmatched bases: 13. The CDR3 coding sequence is TGTGCCAGTAGCCAACAAGCGGGGGAGGTAGATACGCAGTATTTT. Translated, it gives CASSQQAGEVDTQYF.

This clonotype was counted a single time. Mismatch with germline at one junction end may stem from a read error. CDR3: CTSSQWFGGDTQYF. CDR3 nucleotides: TGCACCAGTAGCCAGTGGTTCGGAGGAGATACGCAGTATTTT. V is TRBV4-1 and J is TRBJ2-3, with D possibly TRBD2 on 5 matching bases. The CDR3 runs to 14 residues. Germline loops: CDR1 MGHRA, CDR2 YSYEKL.

As to this clonotype: This likely comes from a read error, as the CDR3 has no conserved phenylalanine or tryptophan at its end. The chain links TRBV11-2 to TRBJ1-2; no firm D call. Per germline, CDR1 SGHAT and CDR2 FQNNGV. Trimming shortened V by 5 bases and J by 8 bases, and 15 bases separated the two germline ends. CDR3 length: 13 amino acids. The CDR3 coding sequence is TGTGCCAGCAGCGTCCGATGGGAGTACGGCTACACCCTC. Translation gives CASSVRWEYGYTL.

The table lists this clonotype with many counts. The CDR3 loop is CASSHRGRTEQFF. Here the CDR3 DNA reads TGTGCCAGCAGCCACAGGGGGCGAACGGAGCAGTTCTTC. The J gene is TRBJ2-1, the V gene TRBV6-5, with TRBD1 identical over 9 bases. This CDR3 contains 13 residues. Germline V gives CDR1 MNHEY, CDR2 SVGAGI. The V segment lost 6 bases and the J segment 10 bases; nucleotides outside the gene matches: 7.

With respect to this clonotype: This CDR3 is missing its conserved last phenylalanine or tryptophan, likely due to a read error. This chain connects TRBV6-1 to TRBJ2-2; the D is unclear. Germline-derived CDR1 and CDR2 are MNHNS and SASEGT. Between the trimmed V and J ends, which lost 7 bases and 5 bases, there was a span of 20 bases. The CDR3 is 16 amino acids. CDR3 bases: TGTGCCAGCAATCGTAAGGACGGATTGGAGACCGGGGAGCTGTTTTAT. Amino acids: CASNRKDGLETGELFY.

This clonotype was recorded at least ten times. The chain couples TRBV6-1 to TRBJ2-3, with 14 bases identical to TRBD2. Germline V gene lookup returns CDR1 MNHNS and CDR2 SASEGT. CDR3 length equals 17 residues. The V and J ends lost 6 bases and 2 bases, in that order; junction bases with no gene match: 7. CDR3 region: CASRSGLAGGDTDTQYF. Written as DNA, the CDR3 is TGTGCCAGCAGGTCCGGACTAGCGGGAGGAGACACAGATACGCAGTATTTT.

This clonotype was picked up one time. Compared with germline, one end of the junction differs, possibly owing to a read error. The CDR3 is CASSRSEDDSEALF. The CDR3 coding sequence is TGTGCCAGCAGCCGCAGTGAAGACGACAGTGAAGCTTTATTT. The V gene is TRBV11-3, the J gene TRBJ1-1, with a possible D match to TRBD1 (5 bases). The CDR3 consists of 14 residues. Germline-derived CDR1 and CDR2 are SGHNT and YENEEA.

The chain has TRBV6-1 and TRBJ2-7, with 13 positions matching TRBD2. The CDR3 extends over 17 amino acids. CDR1 is MNHNS and CDR2 is SASEGT in the germline V gene. The trim removed 6 bases at V and 4 bases at J, leaving 12 bases unmatched. CDR3 sequence (DNA): TGTGCCAGCAGAGACAGATTGGGGACTAGCGGGGCTTACGAGCAGTACTTC. Amino acids: CASRDRLGTSGAYEQYF.

Regarding this clonotype: Its ends do not fully match the called genes, so a read error is possible. The chain recombines TRBV12-3 or TRBV12-4 with TRBJ2-2; tentative D call: TRBD2 (5 bases). This CDR3 has 14 residues. CDR3 amino acids: CVSSSGRGSGELLF. The CDR3 nucleotides are TGTGTCAGCAGTTCCGGGCGAGGTTCCGGGGAGCTGTTGTTT.

The chain employs TRBV12-3 or TRBV12-4 and TRBJ1-1; TRBD1 aligns across 7 bases. The V gene end was trimmed by 5 bases and the J gene end by 4 bases; junction bases not matched to a gene: 4. This CDR3 spans 13 amino acids. CDR3 nucleotide sequence: TGTGCCAGCAGTATTGCAGGGGGCACTGAAGCTTTCTTT. Translation gives CASSIAGGTEAFF.

In the case of this clonotype: The junction shows a germline mismatch at one end, possibly a read error. This chain uses TRBV6-5 with TRBJ2-2, with D perhaps being TRBD1 or TRBD2 (5 bases each). Germline V gives CDR1 MNHEY, CDR2 SVGAGI. The CDR3 runs to 16 residues. DNA for the CDR3: TGTGCCAGCAGTTACATTGGCGGTGGGGCCACCGGGGAGCTGTCTTTT. Translation gives CASSYIGGGATGELSF.

This clonotype was recorded a few times. A read error may produce the germline difference seen at one junction end. The genes are TRBV11-3 and TRBJ2-1; 9 bases align to TRBD2. CDR3 length: 15 residues. Germline V gene lookup returns CDR1 SGHNT and CDR2 YENEEA. For the CDR3, the DNA is TGTACCAGTAGCCAAGGGACTAGCAGGTACAATGAGCAGTTCTTC. It codes for CTSSQGTSRYNEQFF.

A remark on this clonotype: A much larger clone is a single base away; this may be a read error. The rearrangement joins TRBV10-2 to TRBJ1-1; D remains unclear. The germline V gene encodes CDR1 WSHSY and CDR2 SAAADI. Deletions cut 8 bases from V and 4 bases from J, with 11 bases between. The CDR3 totals 12 residues. For the CDR3, the DNA is TGCGCCAGCGGGAGAGGGAGCACTGAAGCTTTCTTT. This gives the protein CASGRGSTEAFF.

This clonotype came up a few times. This chain joins TRBV4-3 and TRBJ1-1; D is possibly TRBD1 (6 bases). V shed 5 bases and J shed 1 base, with 14 bases lying between them. In germline, CDR1 is LGHNA, CDR2 YSLEER. The CDR3 runs to 15 residues. The CDR3 reads CASSKVTGPNTEAFF. The CDR3 coding sequence is TGCGCCAGCAGCAAAGTGACAGGTCCGAACACTGAAGCTTTCTTT.

Comment on this clonotype: The germline gene is not matched at one end of the junction; a read error may be the cause. V usage is TRBV5-1 and J usage is TRBJ2-7; D might be TRBD2 (5 bases). The germline V gene has CDR1 SGHRS and CDR2 YFSETQ. CDR3 length: 13 residues. This CDR3 reads CASSLDGILEHYF. CDR3 DNA: TGTGCCAGCAGCTTGGACGGGATCCTGGAGCATTACTTC.

This clonotype appeared many times. The chain joins TRBV6-2 or TRBV6-3 to TRBJ2-2; D is unresolved. Germline lookup yields CDR1 MNHEY and CDR2 SVGEGT. V lost 8 bases and J 4 bases, leaving 11 bases between the germline ends. The CDR3 extends over 13 amino acids. DNA of the CDR3: TGTGCCAGCTCCTTTGGGTCCACCGGGGAGCTGTTTTTT. Amino acids: CASSFGSTGELFF.

This clonotype appeared many times. The genes are TRBV6-6 and TRBJ1-6, with TRBD1 as a possible D gene (5 bases). V was clipped by 6 bases and J by 5 bases, with 11 bases between them. The CDR3 has 14 residues. Germline V gene sequence: CDR1 MNHNY, CDR2 SVGAGI (reference sequence). The CDR3 sequence: CASSPDSNNSPLHF. For the CDR3, the DNA is TGTGCCAGCAGCCCCGACAGCAATAATTCACCCCTCCACTTT.

The chain uses TRBV30 and TRBJ1-5; D possibly corresponds to TRBD1 (6 bases). Trimming left V 3 bases short and J 2 bases short, with 29 bases between. This CDR3 is 20 amino acids long. Germline CDR1 is GTSNPN and CDR2 is SVGIG (reference sequence). CDR3 DNA sequence: TGTGCCTGGAGCCACAACCGCCCGAGACAGGTAGAACTAGGCAATCAGCCCCAGCATTTT. This encodes CAWSHNRPRQVELGNQPQHF.